This TCR beta chain was captured by sequencing in a study of blood T cell repertoires in COVID-19. The overall study: Collection of acute and convalescent COVID-19 samples took place in the United States, Italy and Spain. T cells, B-cell-depleted T cells, or PBMCs provided the cDNA or gDNA that served as material.

Study processing details: Amplified reference gene primers provided the basis for estimating nucleated cell counts. Sequencing used immunoSEQ multiplex PCR; TCRdb keeps in-frame clones, though not all of them. V and J calls and clone size are copied from that table; D and trimming were computed from the DNA. The profile shows around 250,000 clones, roughly nine tenths of them singletons. The specimen sequenced was peripheral blood. This receptor was obtained from a man between 60 and 75 years old with acute or convalescent COVID-19.

CDR3 amino acids: CASSPTDPSYEQYF. CDR3 DNA: TGTGCCAGCAGCCCGACAGACCCCTCCTACGAGCAGTACTTC. This sequence joins TRBV6-5 and TRBJ2-7, with D tentatively TRBD1 (5 bases). Germline V gene data show CDR1 as MNHEY and CDR2 as SVGAGI. This CDR3 is built from 14 residues. The V and J ends lost 6 bases and 0 bases respectively, with 12 bases between them.